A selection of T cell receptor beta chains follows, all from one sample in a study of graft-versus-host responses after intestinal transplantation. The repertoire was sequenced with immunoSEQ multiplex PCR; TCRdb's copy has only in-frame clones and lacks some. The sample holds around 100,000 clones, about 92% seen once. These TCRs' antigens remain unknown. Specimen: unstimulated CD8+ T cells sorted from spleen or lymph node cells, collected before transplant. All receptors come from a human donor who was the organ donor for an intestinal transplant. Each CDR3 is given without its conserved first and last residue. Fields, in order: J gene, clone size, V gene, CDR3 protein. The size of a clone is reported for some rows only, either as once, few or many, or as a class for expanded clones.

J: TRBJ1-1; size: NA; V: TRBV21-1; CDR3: ASSKRGEGHTEAF
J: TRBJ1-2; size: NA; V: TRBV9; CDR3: ASSGLGAENYGYT
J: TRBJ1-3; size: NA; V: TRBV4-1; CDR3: ASSQDLLDTLSGNTIY
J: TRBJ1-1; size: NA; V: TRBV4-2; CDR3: ASSQGGFNTEAF
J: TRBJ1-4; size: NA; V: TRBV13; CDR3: ASSMTGTANEKLF
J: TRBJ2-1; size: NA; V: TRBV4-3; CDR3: ASSQDRGIEGEQF
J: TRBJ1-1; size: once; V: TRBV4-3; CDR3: ASSQDPITGNTEAF
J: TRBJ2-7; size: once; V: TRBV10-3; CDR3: AISEGGNEQY
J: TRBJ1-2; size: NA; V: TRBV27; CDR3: ASSFIPPGNYGYT
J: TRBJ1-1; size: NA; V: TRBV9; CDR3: ASSDQGGEAF
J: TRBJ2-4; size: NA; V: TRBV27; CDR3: ASSSGLAKNIQY
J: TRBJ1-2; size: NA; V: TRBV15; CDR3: ATSGPIDRNHLGSYGYT
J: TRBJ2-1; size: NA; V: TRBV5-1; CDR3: ASRWYHSYNEQF
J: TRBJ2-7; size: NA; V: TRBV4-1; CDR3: ASSQPGTSGEQY
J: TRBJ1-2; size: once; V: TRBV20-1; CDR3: SANSGYT
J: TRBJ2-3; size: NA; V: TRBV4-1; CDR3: ASSQDSESGRAAISTDTQY
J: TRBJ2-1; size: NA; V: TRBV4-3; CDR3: ASSQAVGRPSYNEQF
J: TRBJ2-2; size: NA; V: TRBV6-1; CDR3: ASSERLLSGELF
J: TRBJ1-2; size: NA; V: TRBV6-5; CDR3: ASIYEAGADGYT
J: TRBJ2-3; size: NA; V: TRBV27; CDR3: ASSWGGRAGDTQY